The entry below gives a single T cell receptor (beta chain) sequence along with its context. Some clones are missing from TCRdb's copy, which holds only in-frame ones; the method was immunoSEQ multiplex PCR. The sample shows about 51,000 clones, 88% of them seen only once. The entry originates in a study of control samples from healthy donors and cancer patients. The TCR originated in a man aged 50-59 years with head and neck cancer. The sequencing input was PBMCs.

The CDR3 DNA reads as TGCGCCAGCAGCTTGGGGCTCCCGGGGGGGCCTTTGGAGACCCAGTACTTC. It yields the protein CASSLGLPGGPLETQYF. This chain uses TRBV5-1 with TRBJ2-5; 8 bases line up with TRBD2. Germline CDR1 SGHRS, CDR2 YFSETQ. Trimming cost V 0 bases and J 5 bases; bases outside gene matches: 12. This CDR3 contains 17 residues. Based on the CDR3 plus reference TRBV5-1 and TRBJ2-5, the full variable domain is KAGVTQTPRYLIKTRGQQVTLSCSPISGHRSVSWYQQTPGQGLQFLFEYFSETQRNKGNFPGRFSGRQFSNSRSEMNVSTLELGDSALYLCASSLGLPGGPLETQYFGPGTRLLVL.